The clone carrying this T cell receptor (beta chain) came up a few times. The data were obtained in a study of cytomegalovirus exposure and HLA in healthy donors. Both 60 Vbeta primers and 13 Jbeta primers went into the PCR. Produced via immunoSEQ multiplex PCR; TCRdb's table is partial and in-frame only. This sample has 90,000 to 120,000 clones; 60% to 75% occur once, and the top ten carry about 8%. The junction had 5 bases not matched to a gene; V was cut back by 4 bases and J by 1 base. This CDR3 has 15 amino acids. Germline V lookup: CDR1 MGHRA, CDR2 YSYEKL. The chain uses TRBV4-1 and TRBJ2-7, with TRBD2 identical over 9 bases. The TCR comes from a young man in good health and CMV-seronegative. The sample consisted of PBMCs. This CDR3 is CASSLRAGGSYEQYF. The DNA for the CDR3 is TGCGCCAGCAGCCTCCGAGCGGGGGGATCCTACGAGCAGTACTTC.